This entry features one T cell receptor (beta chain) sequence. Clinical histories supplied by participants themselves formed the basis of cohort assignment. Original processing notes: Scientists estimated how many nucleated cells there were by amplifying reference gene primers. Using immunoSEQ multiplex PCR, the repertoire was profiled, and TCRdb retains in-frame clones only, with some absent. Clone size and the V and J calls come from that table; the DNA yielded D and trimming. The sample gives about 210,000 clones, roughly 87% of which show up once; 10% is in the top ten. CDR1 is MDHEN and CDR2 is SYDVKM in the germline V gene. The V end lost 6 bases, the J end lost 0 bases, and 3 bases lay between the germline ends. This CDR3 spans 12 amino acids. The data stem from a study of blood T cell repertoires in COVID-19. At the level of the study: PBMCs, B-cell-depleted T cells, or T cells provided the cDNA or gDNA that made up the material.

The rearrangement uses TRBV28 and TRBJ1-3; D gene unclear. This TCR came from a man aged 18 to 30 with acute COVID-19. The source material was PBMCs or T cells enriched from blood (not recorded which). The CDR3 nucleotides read TGTGCCAGCAGGGCCTCTGGAAACACCATATATTTT. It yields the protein CASRASGNTIYF.